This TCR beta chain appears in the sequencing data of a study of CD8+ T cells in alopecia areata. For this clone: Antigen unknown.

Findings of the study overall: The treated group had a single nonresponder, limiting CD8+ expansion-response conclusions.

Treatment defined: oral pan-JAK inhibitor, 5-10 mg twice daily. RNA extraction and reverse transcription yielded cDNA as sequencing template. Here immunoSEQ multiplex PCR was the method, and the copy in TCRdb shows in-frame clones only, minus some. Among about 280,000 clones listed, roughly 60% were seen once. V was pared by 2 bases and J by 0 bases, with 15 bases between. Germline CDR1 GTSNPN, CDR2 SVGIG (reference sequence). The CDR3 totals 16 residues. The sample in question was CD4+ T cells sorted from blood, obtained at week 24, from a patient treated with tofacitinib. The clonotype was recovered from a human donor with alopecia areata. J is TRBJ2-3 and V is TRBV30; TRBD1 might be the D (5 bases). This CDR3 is CAWSRRVRSSTDTQYF. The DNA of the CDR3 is TGTGCCTGGAGTCGCAGGGTGCGATCTAGCACAGATACGCAGTATTTT.